What follows are 6 T cell receptor beta chains derived from one specimen sequenced in a study of T cell changes during pregnancy in multiple sclerosis. Profiling relied on immunoSEQ multiplex PCR, and the TCRdb table lists in-frame clones only, not all of them. The sample carries around 39,000 clones, around 93% recorded once. The sequencing used CD4+ T cells from peripheral blood mononuclear cells, collected in the third trimester of pregnancy. These receptors were collected from a female donor in good health, enrolled as a control in a pregnancy study.

The chain uses TRBV9 and TRBJ2-5; the match to TRBD2 covers 9 bases. The ends lost 0 bases at V and 4 bases at J; junction bases unmatched: 7. Germline V gene lookup returns CDR1 SGDLS and CDR2 YYNGEE. The CDR3 sequence is 16 residues long. The CDR3 bases are TGTGCCAGCAGCGTAGAAGGCGGGGGGGCCGGAGAGACCCAGTACTTC. It codes for CASSVEGGGAGETQYF.

The J gene is TRBJ1-1, the V gene TRBV7-2, with 9 bases matching TRBD1. Germline V gene data show CDR1 as SGHTA and CDR2 as FQGNSA. V lost 4 bases and J lost 6; bases outside the gene matches: 3. The CDR3 runs 13 residues. CDR3 DNA sequence: TGTGCCAGCAGCTCGACAGGGGGTCCTGAAGCTTTCTTT. Protein sequence: CASSSTGGPEAFF.

The V gene is TRBV18, the J gene TRBJ1-2, with 7 nucleotides matching TRBD1. Germline V gene lookup returns CDR1 KGHSH and CDR2 LQKENI. The CDR3 has 15 amino acids. The V segment lost 6 bases and the J segment 4 bases; nucleotides outside the gene matches: 11. In DNA, the CDR3 is TGTGCCAGCTCTCCCCCGACAGGGCCAGGCTATGGCTACACCTTC. Protein product: CASSPPTGPGYGYTF.

The table lists this clone with a count of one. This rearrangement joins TRBV9 to TRBJ2-2; no clear D. This CDR3 region has 13 residues. Looked up from germline, CDR1 is SGDLS and CDR2 is YYNGEE. Trimming cost V 2 bases and J 6 bases, with 8 bases left between them. CDR3 DNA: TGTGCCAGCAGCGTGTTTGAGGCCGGGGAGCTGTTTTTT. This encodes CASSVFEAGELFF.

The chain is built from TRBV7-9 and TRBJ2-3; TRBD2 might be the D (5 bases). V gave up 2 bases and J gave up 0 bases, with 9 bases separating them. CDR1 and CDR2 from the germline V gene are SEHNR and FQNEAQ (reference sequence). The CDR3 consists of 15 residues. This chain's CDR3 is CASSLSGSSTDTQYF. In DNA form, the CDR3 reads TGTGCCAGCAGCTTATCGGGGTCCAGCACAGATACGCAGTATTTT.

The V call is TRBV19, the J call TRBJ1-2; a possible D gene is TRBD1 (5 bases). Trimming removed 5 bases from V and 5 bases from J, with 12 bases in between. CDR1 is LNHDA, CDR2 SQIVND, per germline (reference sequence). This CDR3 has 13 residues. CDR3 sequence: CASSSGTYYGYTF. The CDR3 coding sequence is TGTGCCAGTAGTTCCGGGACTTATTATGGCTACACCTTC.